A selection of T cell receptor beta chains follows, all from one sample in a study of T cell repertoires in cytomegalovirus infection. MiXCR, run by TCRdb on the reads, gives a single entry per CDR3 protein. The table lists hundreds of thousands of distinct CDR3 sequences, around a third of them singletons. What these receptors recognize is not known. Source: cultured PBMCs, taken from culture after CMV antigen stimulation. These receptors were obtained from a human donor in good health (CMV status not recorded). Some clones in this sample may be carry-over from other donors' samples. CDR3s include the opening cysteine and the closing phenylalanine or tryptophan. A D gene is named only where the DNA matches it firmly. Part of the rows lack a size; the others show once, few, many or a class for expanded clones.

v_gene: TRBV29-1
abundance: .
d_gene: .
j_gene: TRBJ2-1
CDR3nt: TGCAGCGTACAACAGGGCGTGAATGAGCAGTTCTTC
CDR3aa: CSVQQGVNEQFF

v_gene: TRBV7-2
abundance: .
d_gene: .
j_gene: TRBJ2-1
CDR3nt: TGTGCCAGCAGCTTAGACCTTTACAATGAGCAGTTCTTC
CDR3aa: CASSLDLYNEQFF

v_gene: TRBV7-2
abundance: few
d_gene: .
j_gene: TRBJ1-3
CDR3nt: TGTGCCAGCAGCCCTGACAACGTGGGTGGAAACACCATATATTTT
CDR3aa: CASSPDNVGGNTIYF

v_gene: TRBV28
abundance: few
d_gene: .
j_gene: TRBJ1-5
CDR3nt: TGTGCCAGCAGTAACCCCGGCCTAAAAAGGGGTCAGCCCCAGCATTTT
CDR3aa: CASSNPGLKRGQPQHF

v_gene: TRBV12-3/TRBV12-4
abundance: .
d_gene: TRBD2
j_gene: TRBJ2-1
CDR3nt: TGTGCCAGCAGTTTTTCCGGGACTAGATTCAACAATGAGCAGTTCTTC
CDR3aa: CASSFSGTRFNNEQFF

v_gene: TRBV7-2
abundance: .
d_gene: .
j_gene: TRBJ2-2
CDR3nt: TGTGCCAGCAGCTTAATAAGTGCCGGGGAGCTGTTTTTT
CDR3aa: CASSLISAGELFF

v_gene: TRBV7-2
abundance: .
d_gene: .
j_gene: TRBJ2-2
CDR3nt: TGTGCCAGCAGCTTTAGTGGCCGCAGGAATACGAACACCGGGGAGCTGTTTTTT
CDR3aa: CASSFSGRRNTNTGELFF

v_gene: TRBV6-1
abundance: few
d_gene: .
j_gene: TRBJ1-1
CDR3nt: TGTGCCAGCAGCGGGGGATCGGGCACTGAAGCTTTCTTT
CDR3aa: CASSGGSGTEAFF

v_gene: TRBV5-6
abundance: .
d_gene: TRBD1
j_gene: TRBJ2-7
CDR3nt: TGTGCCAGCAGGGACAGGGTTGCCTACGAGCAGTACTTC
CDR3aa: CASRDRVAYEQYF

v_gene: TRBV6-1
abundance: .
d_gene: .
j_gene: TRBJ1-2
CDR3nt: TGTGCCAGCAGTGAAGGTCTGAGGGGATTGCGCTATGGCTACACCTTC
CDR3aa: CASSEGLRGLRYGYTF

v_gene: TRBV2
abundance: .
d_gene: .
j_gene: TRBJ1-4
CDR3nt: TGTGCCAGCAGTGCCCTACGGGGGACTAATGAAAAACTGTTTTTT
CDR3aa: CASSALRGTNEKLFF

v_gene: TRBV7-2
abundance: many
d_gene: TRBD2
j_gene: TRBJ2-7
CDR3nt: TGTGCCAGCAGGAAAGCGGGGGGTCTCACCTACGAGCAGTACTTC
CDR3aa: CASRKAGGLTYEQYF

v_gene: TRBV20-1
abundance: .
d_gene: TRBD2
j_gene: TRBJ2-1
CDR3nt: TGCAGTGCGACAACCGGGACTAGCGGGCGGTATGAGCAGTTCTTC
CDR3aa: CSATTGTSGRYEQFF

v_gene: TRBV20-1
abundance: .
d_gene: TRBD2
j_gene: TRBJ2-5
CDR3nt: TGCAGTGCTAGAGCTAGCGGGGGCCCCGGGACCCAGTACTTC
CDR3aa: CSARASGGPGTQYF

v_gene: TRBV7-9
abundance: .
d_gene: .
j_gene: TRBJ2-3
CDR3nt: TGTGCCATATGGGGCGGGTCCAGCACAGATACGCAGTATTTT
CDR3aa: CAIWGGSSTDTQYF

v_gene: TRBV7-2
abundance: few
d_gene: .
j_gene: TRBJ2-1
CDR3nt: TGTGCCAGCAGCAGAAGGATTGTGGACTCGTCGAACAATGAGCAGTTCTTC
CDR3aa: CASSRRIVDSSNNEQFF

v_gene: TRBV28
abundance: few
d_gene: TRBD2
j_gene: TRBJ2-3
CDR3nt: TGTGCCAGCAGTACCCCAATCGGGGGGGCGGGAGATACGCAGTATTTT
CDR3aa: CASSTPIGGAGDTQYF

v_gene: TRBV10-3
abundance: .
d_gene: .
j_gene: TRBJ2-3
CDR3nt: TGTGCCATCAGCGTTAAAGATACGCAGTATTTT
CDR3aa: CAISVKDTQYF

v_gene: TRBV4-1
abundance: few
d_gene: TRBD1
j_gene: TRBJ1-5
CDR3nt: TGCGCCAGCAGCCAAGGACAGGGCGCTCAGCCCCAGCATTTT
CDR3aa: CASSQGQGAQPQHF

v_gene: TRBV7-2
abundance: few
d_gene: TRBD1
j_gene: TRBJ2-7
CDR3nt: TGTGCCAGCACCCAATTACAGGGGGCGTATGAGCAGTACTTC
CDR3aa: CASTQLQGAYEQYF

v_gene: TRBV7-2
abundance: .
d_gene: .
j_gene: TRBJ2-3
CDR3nt: TGTGCCAGCAGCTTATTGTGGACAGTCACAGATACGCAGTATTTT
CDR3aa: CASSLLWTVTDTQYF

v_gene: TRBV5-1
abundance: once
d_gene: .
j_gene: TRBJ2-3
CDR3nt: TGCGCCAGCAGCTTGGCCGGCATGAGGGTAAATACGCAGTATTTT
CDR3aa: CASSLAGMRVNTQYF

v_gene: TRBV4-1
abundance: .
d_gene: TRBD2
j_gene: TRBJ2-2
CDR3nt: TGCGCCAGCAGCCAAACAGCGGGGGGCATCACCGGGGAGCTGTTTTTT
CDR3aa: CASSQTAGGITGELFF

v_gene: TRBV10-3
abundance: .
d_gene: .
j_gene: TRBJ2-2
CDR3nt: TGTGCCATTAGGGGTGCAGGCGCGACGAACACCGGGGAGCTGTTTTTT
CDR3aa: CAIRGAGATNTGELFF

v_gene: TRBV7-9
abundance: many
d_gene: TRBD2
j_gene: TRBJ2-3
CDR3nt: TGTGCCAGCAGCCCCCACGGGGGGGAACCCACAGATACGCAGTATTTT
CDR3aa: CASSPHGGEPTDTQYF

v_gene: TRBV12-3/TRBV12-4
abundance: .
d_gene: .
j_gene: TRBJ2-5
CDR3nt: TGTGCCAGCAGTCGGTTCCGGGGGACCCAGTACTTC
CDR3aa: CASSRFRGTQYF

v_gene: TRBV7-6
abundance: .
d_gene: .
j_gene: TRBJ2-7
CDR3nt: TGTGCCAGCAGCCACGCAGGGATCCGCGGTCCTCACTACGAGCAGTACTTC
CDR3aa: CASSHAGIRGPHYEQYF

v_gene: TRBV12-3/TRBV12-4
abundance: few
d_gene: .
j_gene: TRBJ1-4
CDR3nt: TGTGCCAGCAGCCTGAACACGGGAGGGACTAATGAAAAACTGTTTTTT
CDR3aa: CASSLNTGGTNEKLFF

v_gene: TRBV28
abundance: .
d_gene: .
j_gene: TRBJ1-2
CDR3nt: TGTGCCAGCACAAGTCGGCATTATTATGGCTACACCTTC
CDR3aa: CASTSRHYYGYTF

v_gene: TRBV10-3
abundance: few
d_gene: TRBD2
j_gene: TRBJ2-1
CDR3nt: TGTGCCATCAGTCCGGGACTAGAAGTGGGGATCAATGAGCAGTTCTTC
CDR3aa: CAISPGLEVGINEQFF

v_gene: TRBV12-3/TRBV12-4
abundance: few
d_gene: TRBD2
j_gene: TRBJ2-1
CDR3nt: TGTGCCAGCAGCCTTCAACTAGCGGGGGAGAACAATGAGCAGTTCTTC
CDR3aa: CASSLQLAGENNEQFF

v_gene: TRBV7-2
abundance: many
d_gene: TRBD2
j_gene: TRBJ2-2
CDR3nt: TGTGCCAGCAGCTTCTCCACGACTAGCGGGGGAACGAACACCGGGGAGCTGTTTTTT
CDR3aa: CASSFSTTSGGTNTGELFF

v_gene: TRBV4-3
abundance: once
d_gene: .
j_gene: TRBJ2-2
CDR3nt: TGCGCCAGCAGCCAAGAGTTCGCGTCTGGGGCGGGGGAGCTGTTTTTT
CDR3aa: CASSQEFASGAGELFF

v_gene: TRBV12-3/TRBV12-4
abundance: few
d_gene: TRBD2
j_gene: TRBJ2-1
CDR3nt: TGTGCCAGCAGACCTAGCGGCCCACCCTACAATGAGCAGTTCTTC
CDR3aa: CASRPSGPPYNEQFF

v_gene: TRBV29-1
abundance: few
d_gene: TRBD1
j_gene: TRBJ1-2
CDR3nt: TGCAGCGACGGGACAGGGGGCGCGGGAGGCTACACCTTC
CDR3aa: CSDGTGGAGGYTF

v_gene: TRBV6-5
abundance: few
d_gene: .
j_gene: TRBJ1-6
CDR3nt: TGTGCCAGCAGCATTAATCCGGACGGAGAAAATTCACCCCTCCACTTT
CDR3aa: CASSINPDGENSPLHF

v_gene: TRBV7-4
abundance: .
d_gene: TRBD2
j_gene: TRBJ2-1
CDR3nt: TGTGCCAGCAGCTTAGGGCTAGCGGGGCTCAGTGAGCAGTTCTTC
CDR3aa: CASSLGLAGLSEQFF

v_gene: TRBV7-9
abundance: .
d_gene: .
j_gene: TRBJ2-4
CDR3nt: TGTGCCAGCAGCTTAGGGTTGACAGGGGAGGGGCAGTACTTC
CDR3aa: CASSLGLTGEGQYF

v_gene: TRBV7-9
abundance: .
d_gene: .
j_gene: TRBJ2-1
CDR3nt: TGTGCCAGCAGCTTAAGAGGGTGGTACAATGAGCAGTTCTTC
CDR3aa: CASSLRGWYNEQFF

v_gene: TRBV7-8
abundance: few
d_gene: .
j_gene: TRBJ1-1
CDR3nt: TGTGCCAGCAGCGGCCCGGAGAAAGCTTTCTTT
CDR3aa: CASSGPEKAFF

v_gene: TRBV10-3
abundance: few
d_gene: .
j_gene: TRBJ1-6
CDR3nt: TGTGCCATCAGTGACCAGGGTAATTCACCCCTCCACTTT
CDR3aa: CAISDQGNSPLHF